Detailed here is one T cell receptor beta chain. Its antigen is as yet unknown. These data belong to a study of T cell repertoires in cytomegalovirus infection. One entry per CDR3 protein, called by TCRdb with MiXCR from the reads. This repertoire shows about 830,000 distinct CDR3 sequences, 32% found once; its top ten account for around 12%. V lost 7 bases, J lost 5 bases, and 21 bases lay in between. CDR3 length: 16 amino acids. The germline gives CDR1 SGHRS, CDR2 YFSETQ. The chain uses TRBV5-1 and TRBJ2-2, with D possibly being TRBD1 (6 bases). Sequences were derived from cultured CD8+ T cells from PBMCs, sampled from culture after CMV antigen stimulation. This clonotype was sampled from a human donor in good health (CMV status not recorded). Some clones in this sample may be carry-over from other donors' samples. CDR3 sequence (DNA): TGCGCCAGCGCAAGGGACATACTTAACCCTACCGGGGAGCTGTTTTTT. Its translation is CASARDILNPTGELFF.